This T cell receptor (beta chain) was documented in a study of blood T cell repertoires in COVID-19. Study information: There were acute and convalescent COVID-19 samples, and they came from the United States, Italy and Spain.

V gave up 2 bases and J gave up 4 bases; unmatched junction bases: 9. The CDR3 is made up of 16 amino acids. Germline-derived CDR1 and CDR2 are MNHEY and SVGEGT. In the authors' methods: Nucleated cell number was recorded as an estimate derived from reference gene primer amplification. Clones were sequenced by immunoSEQ multiplex PCR, and TCRdb holds only the in-frame ones, with some missing. V, J and clone size derive from that table, while D and trimming were established from the DNA sequence. Of 200,000 to 250,000 clones listed, roughly 79% are singletons. This receptor was taken from a woman of 80 years or more with COVID-19, enrolled during active disease. Sequenced: peripheral blood. V usage is TRBV6-2 or TRBV6-3 and J usage is TRBJ1-2, with 8 bases aligning to TRBD1. Here the CDR3 DNA reads TGTGCCAGCAGTTACCCCCGGACAGGGAGCGCCTATGGCTACACCTTC. Translated: CASSYPRTGSAYGYTF.